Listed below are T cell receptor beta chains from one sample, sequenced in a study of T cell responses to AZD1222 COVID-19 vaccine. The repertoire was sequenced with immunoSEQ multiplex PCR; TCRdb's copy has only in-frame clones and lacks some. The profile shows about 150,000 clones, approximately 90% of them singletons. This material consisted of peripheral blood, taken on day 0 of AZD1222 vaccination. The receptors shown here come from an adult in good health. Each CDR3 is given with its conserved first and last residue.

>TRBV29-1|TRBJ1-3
CSVVALSGTSSGNTIYF
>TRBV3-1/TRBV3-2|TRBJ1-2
CASSRGAGSGGYTF
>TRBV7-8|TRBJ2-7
CASSLAETGGFEQYF
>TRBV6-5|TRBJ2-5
CASSYGSLQETQYF
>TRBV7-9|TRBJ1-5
CASSLTGSGMNQPQHF
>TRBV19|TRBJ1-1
CASSIVGAEAFF
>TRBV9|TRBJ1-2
CASSVGTANYGYTF
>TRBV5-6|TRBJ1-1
CASSFVGNTEAFF
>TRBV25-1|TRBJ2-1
CASSEWGTGTDEQFF
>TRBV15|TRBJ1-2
CATSSQGGGYTF
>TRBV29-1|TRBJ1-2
CSVGTGAENYGYTF
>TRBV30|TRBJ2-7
CAWSRDRSYEQYF
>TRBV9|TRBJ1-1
CASSDGTGKKMNTEAFF
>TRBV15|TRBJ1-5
CATSRDRVSLPQHF
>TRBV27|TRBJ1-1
CASSFWGSSEAFF
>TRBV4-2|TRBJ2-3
CASSPERAHTQYF
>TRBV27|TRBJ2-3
CASSLLARGTDTQYF
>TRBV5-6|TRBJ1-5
CASSLDGGRSNQPQHF
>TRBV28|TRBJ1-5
CASSSGGEPQHF
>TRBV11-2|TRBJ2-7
CASSLGVSGYEQYF
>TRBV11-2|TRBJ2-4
CASSLPGARNIQYF
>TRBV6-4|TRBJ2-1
CASSDSHNEQFF
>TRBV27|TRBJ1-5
CASSLSKTASNQPQHF
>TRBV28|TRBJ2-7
CASREGAGPSYEQYF
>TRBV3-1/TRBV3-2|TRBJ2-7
CASQPGGPPYEQYF
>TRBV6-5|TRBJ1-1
CASSYSRGGGTEAFF
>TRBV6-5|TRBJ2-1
CASSYSRAGLYEQFF
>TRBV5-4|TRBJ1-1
CASSLVGIMNTEAFF